This entry describes one T cell receptor (beta chain). Its cognate antigen has yet to be identified. The record has no base qualities; no much larger clone is one base away. The entry originates in a study of T-cell memory formation after mild COVID-19 (dated by TCRdb to the early 2020s). Regarding the study in general: TCR sequence clusters from the two donors were largely donor specific. In two donors, T-cell clones that expanded and contracted after mild COVID-19 were tracked by sequencing TCRalpha and TCRbeta repertoires over time. Two young, previously healthy adult volunteers made up the cohort, one male and one female. The full study reports these points: The detection of some responding clones in pre-infection memory suggests that pre-existing cross-reactive memory T cells joined the SARS-CoV-2 response. The study covered only a couple of mild cases, and larger cohorts including severe cases with pre-infection samples were considered necessary. Whether the second-wave clones peaking on day 37 were SARS-CoV-2 specific was not confirmed. Balanced CD4/CD8 phenotypes were observed for clones contracting from day 15 to 85, whereas a bias towards CD4+ was observed for a second wave of clones expanding from day 15 to 37. Contracting CD4+ clones were found mainly in CM and EM memory subsets, while CD8+ clones were enriched in EMRA.

The instrument given in TCRdb is Illumina NovaSeq 6000. TCRalpha and TCRbeta cDNA libraries were constructed by 5'RACE with constant-segment primers, with sample barcodes and unique molecular identifiers being introduced. Trizol reagent was used to extract RNA from every sample. Amplification of the libraries took two PCR steps, and the second step added a second sample barcode plus Illumina TruSeq adapters. Sequencing of the libraries was done on an Illumina NovaSeq, producing 2 x 150 bp paired-end reads. Per the source publication's procedure: Reads were demultiplexed and collapsed into UMI-guided consensus sequences with migec v1.2.7. Using mixcr v2.1.11, the UMI consensuses were aligned to TRA and TRB V and J templates and assembled into clonotypes. A clonotype was counted as expanded or contracted only if both edgeR and NoisET called the change significant, with noise models trained on biological replicates. For edgeR calls, the cutoffs were a false discovery rate-adjusted p below 0.01 and a log2 fold-change threshold of 1. As an exploratory analysis of dynamics, max-normalized trajectories of the 1000 most abundant clonotypes were examined with PCA combined with hierarchical clustering. Separately sequenced CD4+ and CD8+ repertoires were used to assign a CD4 or CD8 phenotype to each responding clone. TCRdb took the public reads, trimmed them with fastp at Q25, ran MiXCR for clone calling and kept in-frame beta chains. Rows with a matching CDR3 protein are joined into one entry that keeps the most common DNA and genes. The V and J calls come from TCRdb's annotation, not from the publication. In all, the sample holds about 320,000 distinct CDR3 sequences, and approximately 14% of those were seen once. Clones ranked in the top ten supply 21% of the sample.

CDR1 is given as SGHVS and CDR2 as FQNEAQ, both from the germline V gene. Taken from cysteine to phenylalanine, the CDR3 has 13 residues. Only the CDR3 region is kept as DNA, spanning 39 bases read in frame from base 1. V loses 5 bases at its end and J loses 8 bases; junction bases beyond the gene matches: 6. Ficoll-Paque density gradient centrifugation was the method used to isolate PBMCs. This TCR derives from a man in his late teens or twenties who had mild COVID-19 (a few samples of this study predate the infection). The sample titles of this study are shuffled in the database, so cell type and time point are left out; the donor was told from shared clones. Sequenced material: PBMCs or a T cell subset sorted from them (not recorded which). The chain uses TRBV7-8 and TRBJ1-2; 9 bases in the middle match TRBD1. The nucleotide sequence reads as follows: TGTGCCAGCAGCCCACGGACAGGGGAGGGCTACACCTTC. This encodes CASSPRTGEGYTF.